This T cell receptor beta chain was documented in a study of cytomegalovirus exposure and HLA in healthy donors. This PCR relied on a set of 60 Vbeta primers and 13 Jbeta primers. Method: immunoSEQ multiplex PCR; TCRdb's copy keeps in-frame clones and lacks some. The table records a few hundred thousand clones, over 60% of them present only once. Comments on this clone: The target antigen is unknown.

Germline values: CDR1 SEHNR, CDR2 FQNEAQ (reference sequence). V gave up 1 base and J gave up 1 base, with 7 bases separating them. This CDR3 is built from 14 residues. Findings and limits, study-wide: It emerged from a later analysis that several of the most significant clusters appeared to be linked to common viral pathogens. With DRB1 most and HLA-C fewest, TCR association rates differed between HLA loci in a later analysis. The study had only CMV serostatus as immune exposure information.

Sequencing input: PBMCs. This receptor was identified in a young man in good health and CMV-seronegative. The J gene is TRBJ1-1, the V gene TRBV7-9; D unresolved. The CDR3 is CASSLVRQNTEAFF. The CDR3 DNA reads TGTGCCAGCAGCTTAGTAAGACAGAACACTGAAGCTTTCTTT.